This is a list of T cell receptor beta chains from one sample in a study of T cell repertoires in ileal Crohn's disease. Sequencing was performed with immunoSEQ multiplex PCR; in TCRdb, only in-frame clones are kept and a portion is missing. This sample has about 4,500 clones, with about 80% found just once. Sequencing was done on a sample of ileal tissue. These receptor sequences come from an adult with Crohn's disease. Both conserved end residues are trimmed from each CDR3. Fields, in order: V gene, CDR3 length, CDR3 protein.

>TRBV9|15
ASSVAPAGSIDQPQH
>TRBV11-1|15
ASSRASSWSSYNEQF
>TRBV7-2|15
ASSAGQLTYSNQPQH
>TRBV12-2|13
ASRRMGQFNYGYT
>TRBV5-6|17
ASSAEAGGALVPRETQY
>TRBV19|14
ASSPSRRASTDTQY
>TRBV9|12
ASSGSTSADTQY
>TRBV5-1|15
ASSQAQGIPGANVLT
>TRBV2|13
ASKPGQGGSNEQF
>TRBV28|11
ASSFGSPNSRY
>TRBV6-5|11
ASSYSRGDTQY
>TRBV5-4|14
ASSLGGATSYNEQF
>TRBV29-1|11
SVERAPAGELF
>TRBV27|13
ASSSGQRDRNEAF
>TRBV7-9|14
ASSLSPGQNNSPLH
>TRBV4-1|11
ASSQETRLEQY
>TRBV19|14
ASSIGFRYSNQPQH
>TRBV14|19
ASSQESQPVGQGFSTDTQY
>TRBV11-1|11
ASSLRVSGEQY
>TRBV2|12
ASGPPGLADEQY
>TRBV6-5|12
ASMITDSGNTIY
>TRBV11-2|15
ASSLGAAKRGTDTQY
>TRBV28|10
ASSTGYSPLH
>TRBV7-9|12
ASSSVGGATEAF
>TRBV6-5|14
ASSYSGGNRYNEQF
>TRBV7-9|12
ASSLWDRNYEQY
>TRBV30|9
AWRLQETQY
>TRBV10-2|14
ASSESYSSGRKTQY
>TRBV7-2|13
ASSLIRGGNQPQH
>TRBV10-2|11
ASHMGGNTEAF
>TRBV7-9|13
ASSWGTGARNEQF
>TRBV28|12
ASSSGTSNTEAF
>TRBV5-1|12
ASSLTGTEGGYT
>TRBV29-1|18
SVVNYLTGVVQTVGNEQF
>TRBV10-3|13
AISESSQMKYEQY
>TRBV7-6|12
ASSFNRGSNEQF
>TRBV19|13
ASSMGDIAGYGYT
>TRBV4-3|13
ASSQETDRFYGYT
>TRBV6-5|12
ASIPGTETSPLH